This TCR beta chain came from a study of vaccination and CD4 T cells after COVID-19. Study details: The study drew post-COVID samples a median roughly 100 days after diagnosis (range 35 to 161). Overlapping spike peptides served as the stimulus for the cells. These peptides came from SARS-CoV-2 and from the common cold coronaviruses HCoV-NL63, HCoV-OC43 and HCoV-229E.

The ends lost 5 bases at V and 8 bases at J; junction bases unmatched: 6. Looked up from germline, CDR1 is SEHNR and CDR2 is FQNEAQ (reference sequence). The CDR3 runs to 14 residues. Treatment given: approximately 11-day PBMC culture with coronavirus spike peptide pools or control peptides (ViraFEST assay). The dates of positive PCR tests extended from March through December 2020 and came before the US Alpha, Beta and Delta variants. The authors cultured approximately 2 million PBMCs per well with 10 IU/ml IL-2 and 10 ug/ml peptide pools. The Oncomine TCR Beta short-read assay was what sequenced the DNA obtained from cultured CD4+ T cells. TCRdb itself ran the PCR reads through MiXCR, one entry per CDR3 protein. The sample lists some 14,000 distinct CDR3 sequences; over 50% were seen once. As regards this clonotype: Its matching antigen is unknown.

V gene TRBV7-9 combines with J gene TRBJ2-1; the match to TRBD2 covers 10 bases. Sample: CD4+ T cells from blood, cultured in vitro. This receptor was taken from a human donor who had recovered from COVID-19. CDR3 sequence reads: CASSPRTSGHEQFF. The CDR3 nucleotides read TGTGCCAGCAGCCCCCGGACTAGCGGACATGAGCAGTTCTTC. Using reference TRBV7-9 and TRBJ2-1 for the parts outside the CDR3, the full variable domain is DTGVSQNPRHKITKRGQNVTFRCDPISEHNRLYWYRQTLGQGPEFLTYFQNEAQLEKSRLLSDRFSAERPKGSFSTLEIQRTEQGDSAMYLCASSPRTSGHEQFFGPGTRLTVL.